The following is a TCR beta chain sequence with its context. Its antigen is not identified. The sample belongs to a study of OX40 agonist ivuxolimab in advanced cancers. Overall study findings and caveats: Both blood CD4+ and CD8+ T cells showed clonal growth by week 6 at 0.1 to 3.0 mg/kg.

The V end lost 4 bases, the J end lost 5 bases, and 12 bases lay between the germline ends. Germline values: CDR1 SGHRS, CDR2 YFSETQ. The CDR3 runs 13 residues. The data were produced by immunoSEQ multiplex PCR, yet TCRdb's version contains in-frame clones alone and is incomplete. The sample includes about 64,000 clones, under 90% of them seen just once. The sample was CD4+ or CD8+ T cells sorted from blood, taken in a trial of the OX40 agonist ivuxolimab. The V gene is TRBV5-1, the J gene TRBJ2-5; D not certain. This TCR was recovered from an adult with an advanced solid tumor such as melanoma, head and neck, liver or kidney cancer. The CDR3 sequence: CASSPVSFETQYF. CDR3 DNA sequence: TGCGCCAGCAGCCCCGTTAGCTTCGAGACCCAGTACTTC.